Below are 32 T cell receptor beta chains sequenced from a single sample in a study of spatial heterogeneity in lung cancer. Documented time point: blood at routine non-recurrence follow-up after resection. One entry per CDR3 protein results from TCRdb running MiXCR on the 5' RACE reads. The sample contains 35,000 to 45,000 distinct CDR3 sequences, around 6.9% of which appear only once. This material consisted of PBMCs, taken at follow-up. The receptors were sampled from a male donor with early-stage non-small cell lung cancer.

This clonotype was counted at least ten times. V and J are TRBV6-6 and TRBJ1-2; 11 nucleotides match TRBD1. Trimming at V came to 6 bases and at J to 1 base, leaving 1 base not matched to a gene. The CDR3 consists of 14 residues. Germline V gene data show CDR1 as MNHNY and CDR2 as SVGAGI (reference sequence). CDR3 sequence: CASRGQGVNYGYTF. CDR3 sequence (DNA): TGTGCCAGCAGGGGACAGGGGGTTAACTATGGCTACACCTTC.

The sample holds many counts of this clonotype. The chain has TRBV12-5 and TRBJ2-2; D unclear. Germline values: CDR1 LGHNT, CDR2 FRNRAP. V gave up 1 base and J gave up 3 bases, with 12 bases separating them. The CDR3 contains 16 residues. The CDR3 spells CASGLEIRKYTGELFF. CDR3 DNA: TGTGCTAGTGGTTTGGAAATTAGAAAGTACACCGGGGAGCTGTTTTTT. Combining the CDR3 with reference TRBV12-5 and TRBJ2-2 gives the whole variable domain DARVTQTPRHKVTEMGQEVTMRCQPILGHNTVFWYRQTMMQGLELLAYFRNRAPLDDSGMPKDRFSAEMPDATLATLKIQPSEPRDSAVYFCASGLEIRKYTGELFFGEGSRLTVL.

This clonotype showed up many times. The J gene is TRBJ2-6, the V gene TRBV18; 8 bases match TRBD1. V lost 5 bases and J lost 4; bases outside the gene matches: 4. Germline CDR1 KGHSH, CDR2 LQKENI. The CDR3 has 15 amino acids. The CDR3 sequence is CASSRQGTGANVLTF. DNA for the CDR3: TGTGCCAGCTCAAGACAGGGGACGGGGGCCAACGTCCTGACTTTC. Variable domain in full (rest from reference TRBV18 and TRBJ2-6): NAGVMQNPRHLVRRRGQEARLRCSPMKGHSHVYWYRQLPEEGLKFMVYLQKENIIDESGMPKERFSAEFPKEGPSILRIQQVVRGDSAAYFCASSRQGTGANVLTFGAGSRLTVL.

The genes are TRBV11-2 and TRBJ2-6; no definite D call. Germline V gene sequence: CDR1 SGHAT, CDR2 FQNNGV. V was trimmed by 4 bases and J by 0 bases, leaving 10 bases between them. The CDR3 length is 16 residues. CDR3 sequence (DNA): TGTGCCAGCAGCTCCATATTCCACTCTGGGGCCAACGTCCTGACTTTC. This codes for CASSSIFHSGANVLTF.

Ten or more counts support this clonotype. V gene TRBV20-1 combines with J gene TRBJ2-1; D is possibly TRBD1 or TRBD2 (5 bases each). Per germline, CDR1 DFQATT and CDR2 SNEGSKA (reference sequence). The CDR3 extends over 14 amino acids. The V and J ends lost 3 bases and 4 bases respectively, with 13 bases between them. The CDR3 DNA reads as TGCAGTGCTAGTCCGGGACGAGAGTACAATGAGCAGTTCTTC. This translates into CSASPGREYNEQFF.

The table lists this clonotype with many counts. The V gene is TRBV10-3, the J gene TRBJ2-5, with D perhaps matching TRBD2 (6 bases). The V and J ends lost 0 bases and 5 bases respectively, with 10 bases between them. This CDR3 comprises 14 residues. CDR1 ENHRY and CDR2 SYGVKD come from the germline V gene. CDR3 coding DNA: TGTGCCATCAGTGAGTCCGGGGGAACGGAGACCCAGTACTTC. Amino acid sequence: CAISESGGTETQYF.

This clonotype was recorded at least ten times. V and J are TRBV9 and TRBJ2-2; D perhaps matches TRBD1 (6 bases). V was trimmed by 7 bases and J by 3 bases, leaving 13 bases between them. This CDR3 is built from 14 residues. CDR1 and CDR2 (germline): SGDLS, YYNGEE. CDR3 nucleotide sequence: TGTGCCAGCCAAAGAGGGGGAGACACCGGGGAGCTGTTTTTT. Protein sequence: CASQRGGDTGELFF.

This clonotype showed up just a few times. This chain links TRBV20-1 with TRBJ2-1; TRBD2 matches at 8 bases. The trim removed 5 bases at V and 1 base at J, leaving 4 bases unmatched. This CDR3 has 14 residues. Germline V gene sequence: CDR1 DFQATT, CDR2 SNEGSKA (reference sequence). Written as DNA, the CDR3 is TGCAGTGCTCTCAGCGGGGGTTCCTACAATGAGCAGTTCTTC. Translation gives CSALSGGSYNEQFF.

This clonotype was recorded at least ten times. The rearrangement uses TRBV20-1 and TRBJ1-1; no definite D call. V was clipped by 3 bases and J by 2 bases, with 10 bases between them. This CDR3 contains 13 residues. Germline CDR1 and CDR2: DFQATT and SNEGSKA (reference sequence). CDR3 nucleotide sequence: TGCAGTGCTAGGCAGAGCGCCAACACTGAAGCTTTCTTT. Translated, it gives CSARQSANTEAFF.

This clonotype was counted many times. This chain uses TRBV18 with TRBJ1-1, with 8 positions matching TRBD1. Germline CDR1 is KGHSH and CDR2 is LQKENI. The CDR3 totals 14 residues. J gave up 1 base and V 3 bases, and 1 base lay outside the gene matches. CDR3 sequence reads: CASSPGTGNTEAFF. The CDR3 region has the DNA TGTGCCAGCTCACCCGGGACAGGGAACACTGAAGCTTTCTTT.

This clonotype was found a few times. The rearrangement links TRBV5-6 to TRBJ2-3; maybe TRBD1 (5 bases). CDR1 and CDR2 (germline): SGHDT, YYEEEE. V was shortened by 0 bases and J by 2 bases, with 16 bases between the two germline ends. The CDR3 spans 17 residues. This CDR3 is CASSLASGFFYTDTQYF. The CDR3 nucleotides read TGTGCCAGCAGCTTGGCCTCAGGGTTTTTCTACACAGATACGCAGTATTTT. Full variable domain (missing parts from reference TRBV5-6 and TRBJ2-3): DAGVTQSPTHLIKTRGQQVTLRCSPKSGHDTVSWYQQALGQGPQFIFQYYEEEERQRGNFPDRFSGHQFPNYSSELNVNALLLGDSALYLCASSLASGFFYTDTQYFGPGTRLTVL.

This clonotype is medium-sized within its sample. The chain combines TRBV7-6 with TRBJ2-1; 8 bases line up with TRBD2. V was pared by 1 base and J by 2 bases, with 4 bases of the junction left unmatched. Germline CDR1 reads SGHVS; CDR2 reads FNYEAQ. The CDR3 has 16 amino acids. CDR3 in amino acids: CASSLDTAGAYNEQFF. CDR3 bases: TGTGCCAGCAGCTTAGATACAGCGGGGGCCTACAATGAGCAGTTCTTC. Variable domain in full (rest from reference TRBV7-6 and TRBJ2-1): GAGVSQSPRYKVTKRGQDVALRCDPISGHVSLYWYRQALGQGPEFLTYFNYEAQQDKSGLPNDRFSAERPEGSISTLTIQRTEQRDSAMYRCASSLDTAGAYNEQFFGPGTRLTVL.

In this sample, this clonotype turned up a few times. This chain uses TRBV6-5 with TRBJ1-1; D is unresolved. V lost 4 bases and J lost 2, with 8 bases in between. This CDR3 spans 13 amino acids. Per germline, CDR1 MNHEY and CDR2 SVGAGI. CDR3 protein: CASSSRHNTEAFF. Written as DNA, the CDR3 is TGTGCCAGCAGTTCCCGACACAACACTGAAGCTTTCTTT.

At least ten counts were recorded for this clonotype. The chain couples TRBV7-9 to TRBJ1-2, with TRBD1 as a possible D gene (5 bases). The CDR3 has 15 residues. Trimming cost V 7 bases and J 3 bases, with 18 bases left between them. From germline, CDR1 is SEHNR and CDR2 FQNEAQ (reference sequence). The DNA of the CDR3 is TGTGCCAGCACCCCGCCGATGGACAACCACTATGGCTACACCTTC. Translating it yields CASTPPMDNHYGYTF.

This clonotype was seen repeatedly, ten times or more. CDR3 in amino acids: CASRPPGGGNTGELFF. The CDR3 DNA is TGTGCCAGCAGACCACCCGGGGGGGGGAACACCGGGGAGCTGTTTTTT. The chain joins TRBV12-3 or TRBV12-4 to TRBJ2-2, with TRBD2 identical over 8 bases. The CDR3 totals 16 residues. J gave up 1 base and V 6 bases, and 7 bases lay outside the gene matches.

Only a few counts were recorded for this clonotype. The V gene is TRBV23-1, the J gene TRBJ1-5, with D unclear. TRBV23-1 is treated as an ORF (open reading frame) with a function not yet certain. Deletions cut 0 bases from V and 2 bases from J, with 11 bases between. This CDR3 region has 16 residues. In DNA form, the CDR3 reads TGCGCCAGCAGTCAATCTGCCGGGAAGCGCAATCAGCCCCAGCATTTT. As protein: CASSQSAGKRNQPQHF.

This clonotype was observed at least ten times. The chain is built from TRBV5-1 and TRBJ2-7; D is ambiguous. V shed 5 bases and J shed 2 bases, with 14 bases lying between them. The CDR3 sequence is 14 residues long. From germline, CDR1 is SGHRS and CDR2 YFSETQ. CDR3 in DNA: TGCGCCAGCAGGCCGACCGAGGTGGCCTACGAGCAGTACTTC. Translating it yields CASRPTEVAYEQYF.

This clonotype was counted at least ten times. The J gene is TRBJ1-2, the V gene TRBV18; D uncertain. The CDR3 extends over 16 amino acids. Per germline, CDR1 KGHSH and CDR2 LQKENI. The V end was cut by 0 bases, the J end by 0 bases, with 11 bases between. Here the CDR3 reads CASSPPSVGANYGYTF. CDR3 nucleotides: TGTGCCAGCTCACCACCCTCGGTGGGAGCTAACTATGGCTACACCTTC.

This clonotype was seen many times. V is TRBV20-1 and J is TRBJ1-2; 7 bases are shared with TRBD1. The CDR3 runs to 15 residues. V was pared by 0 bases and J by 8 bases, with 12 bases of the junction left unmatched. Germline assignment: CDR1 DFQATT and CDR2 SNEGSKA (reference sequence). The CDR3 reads CSARDAGGSGEGYTF. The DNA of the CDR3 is TGCAGTGCTAGAGATGCAGGGGGGTCAGGGGAGGGCTACACCTTC.

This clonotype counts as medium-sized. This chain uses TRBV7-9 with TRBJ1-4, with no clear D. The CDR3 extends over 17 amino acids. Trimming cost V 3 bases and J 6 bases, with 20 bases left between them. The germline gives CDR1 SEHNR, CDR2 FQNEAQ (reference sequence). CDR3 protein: CASSLNPTTGFDEKLFF. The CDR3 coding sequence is TGTGCCAGCAGCTTGAACCCTACAACCGGGTTTGATGAAAAACTGTTTTTT.

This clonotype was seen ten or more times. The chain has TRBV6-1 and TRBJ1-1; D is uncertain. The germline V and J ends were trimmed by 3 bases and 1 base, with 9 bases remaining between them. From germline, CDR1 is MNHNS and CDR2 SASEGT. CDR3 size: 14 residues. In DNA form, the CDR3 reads TGTGCCAGCAGTGAGTATTTTGGGAACACTGAAGCTTTCTTT. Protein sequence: CASSEYFGNTEAFF.

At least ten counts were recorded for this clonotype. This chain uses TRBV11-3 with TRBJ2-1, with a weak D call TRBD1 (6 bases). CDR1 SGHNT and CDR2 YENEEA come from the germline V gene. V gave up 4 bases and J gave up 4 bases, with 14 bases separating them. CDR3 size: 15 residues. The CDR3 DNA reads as TGTGCCAGCAGCTATACTTCGACAGGTTACAATGAGCAGTTCTTC. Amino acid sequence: CASSYTSTGYNEQFF.

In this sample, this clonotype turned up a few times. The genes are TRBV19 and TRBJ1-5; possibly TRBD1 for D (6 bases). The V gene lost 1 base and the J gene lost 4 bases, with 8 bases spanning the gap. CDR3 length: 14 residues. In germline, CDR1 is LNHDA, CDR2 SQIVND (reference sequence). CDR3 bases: TGTGCCAGTAGTATAGGGGGGGCGAATCAGCCCCAGCATTTT. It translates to CASSIGGANQPQHF.

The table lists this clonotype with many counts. The CDR3 loop is CASSAPYGYTF. The DNA of the CDR3 is TGTGCCAGCAGTGCCCCATATGGCTACACCTTC. The chain joins TRBV25-1 to TRBJ1-2; D not certain. CDR1 is MGHDK, CDR2 SYGVNS, per germline. The CDR3 runs 11 residues. With 4 bases removed from V and 5 bases from J, the gap between germline ends came to 5 bases.

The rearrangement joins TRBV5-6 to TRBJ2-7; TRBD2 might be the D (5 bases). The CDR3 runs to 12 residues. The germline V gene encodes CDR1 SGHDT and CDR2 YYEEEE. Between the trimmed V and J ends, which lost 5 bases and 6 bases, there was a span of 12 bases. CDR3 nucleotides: TGTGCCAGCAGGAAGAGGGTGCGCGAGCAGTACTTC. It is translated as CASRKRVREQYF. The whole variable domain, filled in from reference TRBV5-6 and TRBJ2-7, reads DAGVTQSPTHLIKTRGQQVTLRCSPKSGHDTVSWYQQALGQGPQFIFQYYEEEERQRGNFPDRFSGHQFPNYSSELNVNALLLGDSALYLCASRKRVREQYFGPGTRLTVT.

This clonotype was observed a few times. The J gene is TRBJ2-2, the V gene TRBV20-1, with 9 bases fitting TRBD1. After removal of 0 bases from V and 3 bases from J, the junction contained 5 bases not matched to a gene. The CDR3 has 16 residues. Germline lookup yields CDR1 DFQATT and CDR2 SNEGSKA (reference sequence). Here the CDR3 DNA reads TGCAGTGCTAGAGATTCCGGGACAGGGCACACCGGGGAGCTGTTTTTT. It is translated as CSARDSGTGHTGELFF.

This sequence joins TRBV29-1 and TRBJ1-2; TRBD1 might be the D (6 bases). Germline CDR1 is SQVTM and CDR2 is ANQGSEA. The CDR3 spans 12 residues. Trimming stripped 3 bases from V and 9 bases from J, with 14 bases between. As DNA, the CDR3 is TGCAGCGTTGATTCAGGGGTTGGGAGCTACACCTTC. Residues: CSVDSGVGSYTF.

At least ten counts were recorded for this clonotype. CDR3 loop: CASSQDQGAGANVLTF. In DNA, the CDR3 is TGTGCCAGCAGCCAAGATCAGGGGGCTGGGGCCAACGTCCTGACTTTC. The chain carries TRBV3-1 and TRBJ2-6; 7 bases fit TRBD1. V lost 0 bases, J lost 2 bases, and 1 base stayed unmatched. Germline V gene data show CDR1 as LGHDT and CDR2 as YNNKEL (reference sequence). The CDR3 covers 16 residues.

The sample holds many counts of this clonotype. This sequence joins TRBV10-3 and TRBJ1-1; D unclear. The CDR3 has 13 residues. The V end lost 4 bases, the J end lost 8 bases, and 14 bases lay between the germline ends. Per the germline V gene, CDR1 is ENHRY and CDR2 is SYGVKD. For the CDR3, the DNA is TGTGCCATCAGTGGGGTTGAGGGCCAAGAAGCTTTCTTT. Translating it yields CAISGVEGQEAFF.

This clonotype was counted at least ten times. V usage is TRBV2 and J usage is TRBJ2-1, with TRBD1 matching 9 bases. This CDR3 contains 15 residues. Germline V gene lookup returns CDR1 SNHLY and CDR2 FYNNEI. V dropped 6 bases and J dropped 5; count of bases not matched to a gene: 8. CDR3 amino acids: CASSPGTGLNNEQFF. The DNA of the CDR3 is TGTGCCAGCAGCCCGGGGACAGGGTTAAACAATGAGCAGTTCTTC.

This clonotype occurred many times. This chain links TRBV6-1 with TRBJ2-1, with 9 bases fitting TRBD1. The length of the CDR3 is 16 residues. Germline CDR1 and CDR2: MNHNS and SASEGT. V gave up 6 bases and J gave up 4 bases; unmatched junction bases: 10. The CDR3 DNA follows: TGTGCCAGCAGCCAGCCGGACAGGGGCCGTTACAATGAGCAGTTCTTC. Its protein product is CASSQPDRGRYNEQFF.

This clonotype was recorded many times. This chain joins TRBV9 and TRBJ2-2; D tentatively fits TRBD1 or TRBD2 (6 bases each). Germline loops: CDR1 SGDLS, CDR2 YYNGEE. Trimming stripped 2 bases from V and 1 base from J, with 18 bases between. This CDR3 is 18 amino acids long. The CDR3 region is CASSVRPWGALNTGELFF. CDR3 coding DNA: TGTGCCAGCAGCGTCCGTCCGTGGGGGGCCCTGAACACCGGGGAGCTGTTTTTT.